The 29 T cell receptor beta chains given below trace back to one sample, sequenced in a study of regulatory T cells in long-lasting Graves disease. With iRepertoire HTBI primers and Arm-PCR of CDR3 regions, TCR beta libraries were built. TCRdb reprocessed the multiplex PCR reads via MiXCR and lists one record per CDR3 protein. The repertoire has 550,000 or so distinct CDR3 sequences, about 11% of them found once; the top ten carry around 10%. Time point defined: newly diagnosed GD, antithyroid drugs for less than 3 months. With RNA extracted from PBMCs as input, the TCR library was made. Another study also made use of these data, one on T cells in Graves' hyperthyroidism and ophthalmopathy.

The sample here was peripheral blood mononuclear cells (PBMCs), taken at new diagnosis, from a patient treated with antithyroid drugs. The origin of the receptors is a woman aged 25 to 39 with Graves disease.

This clonotype was seen a few times. The V and J genes are TRBV6-1 and TRBJ2-7; D is possibly TRBD1 or TRBD2 (5 bases each). Trimming shortened V by 6 bases and J by 0 bases, and 15 bases separated the two germline ends. The CDR3 loop spans 15 amino acids. The germline V gene encodes CDR1 MNHNS and CDR2 SASEGT. DNA of the CDR3: TGTGCCAGCAGCGCTCGGGACCCGAGCTCCTACGAGCAGTACTTC. Protein: CASSARDPSSYEQYF.

At least ten counts were recorded for this clonotype. The gene calls are TRBV10-3 and TRBJ1-1, with a possible D match to TRBD1 (5 bases). V shed 6 bases and J shed 1 base, with 21 bases lying between them. The CDR3 contains 17 residues. Germline assignment: CDR1 ENHRY and CDR2 SYGVKD. Written as DNA, the CDR3 is TGTGCCATCAGCCAGCCGACAACAAGGGGCTGGAACACTGAAGCTTTCTTT. This translates into CAISQPTTRGWNTEAFF.

Regarding this clonotype: The CDR3 carries no conserved terminal phenylalanine or tryptophan, so it likely arises from a read error. It is unclear where the CDR3 begins or ends on the DNA, so no DNA is shown, and the CDR3 is as TCRdb lists it. The chain employs TRBV11-2 and TRBJ2-5. The CDR3 region is 13 residues in length, termini included. CDR1 is SGHAT and CDR2 is FQNNGV in the germline V gene. CDR3 loop: CASSLEQQETPYV.

This clonotype was seen a handful of times. The chain links TRBV7-9 to TRBJ1-1, with 8 nucleotides matching TRBD1. Germline values: CDR1 SEHNR, CDR2 FQNEAQ (reference sequence). CDR3 length: 15 amino acids. V was clipped by 0 bases and J by 10 bases; unmatched bases: 10. The CDR3 nucleotides read TGTGCCAGCAGCTTAGCTTCAGGGGGCGCAGGGGGAGCTTTCTTT. It encodes CASSLASGGAGGAFF.

This clonotype appeared many times. J is TRBJ1-4 and V is TRBV2; no clear D gene. Germline values: CDR1 SNHLY, CDR2 FYNNEI. V was pared by 5 bases and J by 3 bases, with 19 bases between. The CDR3 covers 17 residues. CDR3 bases: TGTGCCAGCAGTACCTCGAGCCTACACGGGGCTAATGAAAAACTGTTTTTT. It specifies CASSTSSLHGANEKLFF.

This clonotype was seen ten or more times. V is TRBV14 and J is TRBJ2-5; 11 bases are a match to TRBD2. The CDR3 totals 15 residues. Germline trimming cut 3 bases from V and 5 bases from J; bases unmatched to any gene: 5. Germline V gene data show CDR1 as SGHDN and CDR2 as FVKESK. CDR3 amino acids: CASSQQTSGTETQYF. The CDR3 DNA is TGTGCCAGCAGCCAGCAGACTAGCGGGACGGAGACCCAGTACTTC.

This clonotype is termed medium-sized (0.01 to 0.1%). The rearrangement links TRBV11-2 to TRBJ2-7, with D possibly being TRBD2 (6 bases). V lost 0 bases and J lost 3, with 18 bases in between. The CDR3 contains 17 residues. Germline loops: CDR1 SGHAT, CDR2 FQNNGV. CDR3 amino acids: CASSLDSGVYLHYEQYF. The CDR3 region has the DNA TGTGCCAGCAGCTTAGATTCGGGGGTCTACCTCCACTACGAGCAGTACTTC. The full variable domain, rest sourced from reference TRBV11-2 and TRBJ2-7, is EAGVAQSPRYKIIEKRQSVAFWCNPISGHATLYWYQQILGQGPKLLIQFQNNGVVDDSQLPKDRFSAERLKGVDSTLKIQPAKLEDSAVYLCASSLDSGVYLHYEQYFGPGTRLTVT.

This clonotype was recorded many times. CDR3 protein: CSARGLYEQYF. The CDR3 coding sequence is TGCAGTGCTAGAGGGCTGTACGAGCAGTACTTC. This chain links TRBV20-1 with TRBJ2-7; D is unclear. The V end lost 1 base, the J end lost 4 bases, and 5 bases lay between the germline ends. The CDR3 is 11 residues long. Germline V gene data show CDR1 as DFQATT and CDR2 as SNEGSKA (reference sequence).

This clonotype has at least ten counts. The CDR3 loop is CASRPSGLNTGELFF. The CDR3 DNA is TGTGCCAGCAGACCTAGCGGGCTGAACACCGGGGAGCTGTTTTTT. The genes are TRBV12-3 or TRBV12-4 and TRBJ2-2, with TRBD2 matching 8 bases. J lost 1 base, V lost 6 bases, and 4 bases had no gene match. This CDR3 has 15 amino acids.

This clonotype was seen a handful of times. This rearrangement joins TRBV29-1 to TRBJ1-1, with a weak D call TRBD1 (5 bases). V was shortened by 7 bases and J by 1 base, with 10 bases between the two germline ends. Germline assignment: CDR1 SQVTM and CDR2 ANQGSEA. The CDR3 spans 12 residues. The CDR3 here is CSGGHPNTEAFF. The DNA of the CDR3 is TGCAGCGGTGGACATCCGAACACTGAAGCTTTCTTT.

The rearrangement links TRBV6-1 to TRBJ1-1, with 8 bases aligning to TRBD1. Germline V gene lookup returns CDR1 MNHNS and CDR2 SASEGT. Trimming at V came to 6 bases and at J to 3 bases, leaving 6 bases not matched to a gene. The CDR3 length is 14 residues. CDR3: CASSHDRGYTEAFF. The CDR3 DNA is TGTGCCAGCAGCCATGACAGGGGCTACACTGAAGCTTTCTTT.

The chain uses TRBV7-2 and TRBJ1-4; no firm D call. This CDR3 is 12 amino acids long. V was clipped by 1 base and J by 8 bases, with 5 bases between them. The germline V gene has CDR1 SGHTA and CDR2 FQGNSA. DNA of the CDR3: TGTGCCAGCAGCTTAGTTGCAGAAAAACTGTTTTTT. Translating gives CASSLVAEKLFF. The whole variable domain, remainder taken from reference TRBV7-2 and TRBJ1-4, is GAGVSQSPSNKVTEKGKDVELRCDPISGHTALYWYRQSLGQGLEFLIYFQGNSAPDKSGLPSDRFSAERTGGSVSTLTIQRTQQEDSAVYLCASSLVAEKLFFGSGTQLSVL.

This clonotype was seen a single time. A read error may explain this, as a much larger clone is one base away. This CDR3 fails to terminate in the conserved phenylalanine or tryptophan, so it likely reflects a read error. The CDR3 DNA reads TGTGCCAGTAGGAATATAGGACAGTACAATGAGCAGTTCTCC. It encodes CASRNIGQYNEQFS. The rearrangement uses TRBV19 and TRBJ2-1; a weak D match, TRBD1 (6 bases). Per germline, CDR1 LNHDA and CDR2 SQIVND (reference sequence). The CDR3 sequence is 14 residues long. Trimming removed 6 bases from V and 4 bases from J, with 13 bases in between.

This clonotype has a count of ten or more. J is TRBJ2-5 and V is TRBV7-3; D remains ambiguous. The V gene's germline CDR1 is SGHTA and CDR2 FQGTGA. The CDR3 loop spans 15 amino acids. V was trimmed by 2 bases and J by 5 bases, leaving 15 bases between them. CDR3 bases: TGTGCCAGCAGCTTAGATTTCGGCCCGATTGAGACCCAGTACTTC. The encoded protein is CASSLDFGPIETQYF.

This clonotype was seen repeatedly, ten times or more. This chain joins TRBV20-1 and TRBJ1-4, with TRBD1 identical over 8 bases. V was pared by 2 bases and J by 1 base, with 3 bases of the junction left unmatched. Germline V gene lookup returns CDR1 DFQATT and CDR2 SNEGSKA (reference sequence). This CDR3 has 15 amino acids. CDR3 nucleotides: TGCAGTGCTAGAAGCAGGGGGCGAACTAATGAAAAACTGTTTTTT. Protein sequence: CSARSRGRTNEKLFF.

Many counts were recorded for this clonotype. The V gene is TRBV11-2, the J gene TRBJ1-1, with no clear D. Germline V lookup: CDR1 SGHAT, CDR2 FQNNGV. The length of the CDR3 is 13 residues. Trimming pared 2 bases from V and 7 bases from J, leaving 11 bases between. In nucleotides, the CDR3 is TGTGCCAGCAGCTTAACTAGGCTCAGTGAAGCTTTCTTT. Translation gives CASSLTRLSEAFF.

This sequence joins TRBV29-1 and TRBJ2-1; D gene ambiguous. Looked up from germline, CDR1 is SQVTM and CDR2 is ANQGSEA. This CDR3 region has 10 residues. Trimming stripped 6 bases from V and 5 bases from J, with 5 bases between. The CDR3 sequence: CSVGHNEQFF. CDR3 DNA: TGCAGCGTAGGACACAATGAGCAGTTCTTC.

There are many counts of this clonotype. V usage is TRBV5-8 and J usage is TRBJ2-1, with a weak D call TRBD1 (5 bases). CDR3 length: 14 amino acids. Germline CDR1 reads SGHTS; CDR2 reads YDEGEE. V was pared by 4 bases and J by 4 bases, with 12 bases between. In DNA form, the CDR3 reads TGTGCCAGCAGCCTACTACAGGTGTACAATGAGCAGTTCTTC. Its translation is CASSLLQVYNEQFF.

This clonotype came up a few times. Since a much larger clone is just one base distant, this may be a read error. The chain links TRBV10-3 to TRBJ1-1; 7 positions agree with TRBD1. CDR1 ENHRY and CDR2 SYGVKD come from the germline V gene. There are 15 residues in the CDR3. V lost 5 bases to trimming and J lost 4 bases; unmatched junction nucleotides: 10. The CDR3 spells CAISLRGGEGTEAFF. The CDR3 DNA follows: TGTGCCATCAGTCTCAGAGGGGGCGAGGGCACTGAAGCTTTCTTT.

This clonotype was counted only a few times. Here the CDR3 omits its conserved ending phenylalanine or tryptophan, so a read error is the likely source. The chain combines TRBV7-2 with TRBJ2-7; 7 bases fit TRBD1. V dropped 4 bases and J dropped 6; count of bases not matched to a gene: 6. CDR3 length equals 13 residues. Germline-derived CDR1 and CDR2 are SGHTA and FQGNSA. DNA for the CDR3: TGTGCCAGCAGCTCGGGACAGTTTTTCGAGCAGTACTGC. It yields the protein CASSSGQFFEQYC.

The chain employs TRBV10-3 and TRBJ2-2, with 9 positions matching TRBD2. The J segment lost 0 bases and the V segment lost 4 bases, leaving 0 bases of the junction unmatched. Germline V gene lookup returns CDR1 ENHRY and CDR2 SYGVKD. The CDR3 totals 15 residues. The CDR3 sequence: CAISGTSANTGELFF. In DNA, the CDR3 is TGTGCCATCAGTGGGACTAGCGCGAACACCGGGGAGCTGTTTTTT.

The chain combines TRBV5-1 with TRBJ1-1, with D tentatively TRBD1 (6 bases). The CDR3 runs to 12 residues. Germline CDR1 reads SGHRS; CDR2 reads YFSETQ. The V and J ends lost 6 bases and 4 bases respectively, with 10 bases between them. The CDR3 is CASTQQGTEAFF. The CDR3 DNA follows: TGCGCCAGCACCCAACAGGGCACTGAAGCTTTCTTT.

This clonotype was recorded at least ten times. This chain connects TRBV28 to TRBJ2-7, with D possibly TRBD2 on 7 matching bases. Germline V gives CDR1 MDHEN, CDR2 SYDVKM. V lost 8 bases to trimming and J lost 6 bases, with 20 bases between them. The CDR3 length is 14 residues. This CDR3 reads CASPPPRGTIEQYF. CDR3 bases: TGTGCCAGCCCCCCTCCAAGGGGGACTATCGAGCAGTACTTC.

The table lists this clonotype with many counts. The junction shows a germline mismatch at one end, possibly a read error. CDR3 in DNA: TGTGCCAGCAGCTTAGGCCGGACTAGCGGGACGGTCTTC. It encodes CASSLGRTSGTVF. The chain carries TRBV7-2 and TRBJ2-1; 12 nucleotides match TRBD2. The V gene's germline CDR1 is SGHTA and CDR2 FQGNSA. This CDR3 is built from 13 residues.

This clonotype was counted at least ten times. The rearrangement uses TRBV5-1 and TRBJ2-7, with 7 bases identical to TRBD2. This CDR3 is built from 13 residues. V shed 3 bases, J shed 3 bases, and the junction held 3 bases outside the gene matches. Germline V CDR1 and CDR2: SGHRS, YFSETQ. The CDR3 loop is CASSSLADYEQYF. The CDR3 DNA sequence: TGCGCCAGCAGCTCCCTAGCGGACTACGAGCAGTACTTC. Full variable domain (missing parts from reference TRBV5-1 and TRBJ2-7): KAGVTQTPRYLIKTRGQQVTLSCSPISGHRSVSWYQQTPGQGLQFLFEYFSETQRNKGNFPGRFSGRQFSNSRSEMNVSTLELGDSALYLCASSSLADYEQYFGPGTRLTVT.

This clonotype was counted at least ten times. The CDR3 sequence: CASSPRAGWMYEQYF. The CDR3 coding sequence is TGTGCCAGCAGTCCCAGGGCAGGGTGGATGTACGAGCAGTACTTC. V gene TRBV27 combines with J gene TRBJ2-7; D possibly corresponds to TRBD1 (5 bases). CDR3 length: 15 amino acids. The ends were cut back, 5 bases at V and 4 bases at J, with 18 bases in the middle. CDR1 and CDR2 (germline): MNHEY, SMNVEV (reference sequence).

In its sample, this clonotype was seen many times. V and J are TRBV10-3 and TRBJ1-2; the D is unclear. CDR3 length: 14 residues. Trimming removed 7 bases from V and 2 bases from J, with 14 bases in between. Germline V CDR1 and CDR2: ENHRY, SYGVKD. CDR3 protein: CAITKGEENYGYTF. CDR3 bases: TGTGCCATCACCAAAGGAGAGGAAAACTATGGCTACACCTTC.

This clonotype occurred many times. The rearrangement joins TRBV5-1 to TRBJ1-1; weak D call: TRBD1 (5 bases). Deletions cut 0 bases from V and 4 bases from J, with 10 bases between. Germline CDR1 SGHRS, CDR2 YFSETQ. CDR3 length equals 14 residues. CDR3 sequence reads: CASSLVLQGTEAFF. Written as DNA, the CDR3 is TGCGCCAGCAGCTTGGTCCTCCAGGGCACTGAAGCTTTCTTT.

This rearrangement joins TRBV28 to TRBJ2-7; 8 bases align to TRBD2. Germline V CDR1 and CDR2: MDHEN, SYDVKM. V was pared by 2 bases and J by 2 bases, with 2 bases of the junction left unmatched. There are 14 residues in the CDR3. The CDR3 region is CASSLIGGAYEQYF. The CDR3, as DNA: TGTGCCAGCAGTTTAATCGGGGGGGCCTACGAGCAGTACTTC.